This T cell receptor beta chain was observed in a study of regulatory T cells in long-lasting Graves disease. The study, taken as a whole, reports: TCR diversity was lower in persistent Graves' patients than in newly diagnosed ones. Persistent disease preferred TRBV28, TRBJ1-2 and TRBJ2-5.

This sample's time point: persistent/refractory GD, antithyroid drugs over 5 years with positive TRAb. From RNA extracted from PBMCs, the TCR library was made. An endocrinology unit in Xi'an, China, supplied the patients. In the case of this clonotype: Its antigen is not known.

Germline V lookup: CDR1 MDHEN, CDR2 SYDVKM. The CDR3 runs 14 residues. J was trimmed by 4 bases and V by 5 bases; bases with no gene match: 6. Building of the TCR beta libraries involved iRepertoire HTBI primers and Arm-PCR of CDR3 regions. TCRdb used MiXCR to reprocess the multiplex PCR reads, holding one entry per CDR3 protein. The sample comprises over 450,000 distinct CDR3 sequences, roughly a fifth of which are singletons, and 7.1% rests with the top ten. The specimen was peripheral blood mononuclear cells (PBMCs), collected when the disease was refractory, from a patient treated with antithyroid drugs. This clonotype originated in a female donor with Graves disease. This chain joins TRBV28 and TRBJ1-2; TRBD1 matches at 8 bases. As DNA, the CDR3 is TGTGCCAGCAGTAAGCCAGGGGGCAGCTATGGCTACACCTTC. Amino acids: CASSKPGGSYGYTF.